The 23 T cell receptor beta chains reported below all come from one sample, sequenced in a study of cytomegalovirus exposure and HLA in healthy donors. Use of 60 Vbeta and 13 Jbeta primers characterized the PCR. Only in-frame clones appear in the TCRdb table, and some are missing; sequencing was by immunoSEQ multiplex PCR. This sample has some 180,000 clones, with 73% found just once. Sequencing was carried out using PBMCs. These receptors originate from a woman in her late teens or twenties in good health and CMV-seropositive.

V gene TRBV6-1 combines with J gene TRBJ1-1; 8 nucleotides line up with TRBD1. The V gene end was trimmed by 4 bases and the J gene end by 1 base; junction bases not matched to a gene: 5. The CDR3 sequence is 15 residues long. Germline CDR1 and CDR2: MNHNS and SASEGT. The CDR3 sequence: CASSGWTGRNTEAFF. The CDR3 bases are TGTGCCAGCAGTGGGTGGACAGGGCGGAACACTGAAGCTTTCTTT.

This clone was observed a handful of times. This chain links TRBV4-1 with TRBJ2-7; the D gene is possibly TRBD1 (6 bases). V was cut by 1 base and J by 4 bases, with 14 bases left in between. Germline V gene data show CDR1 as MGHRA and CDR2 as YSYEKL. The CDR3 runs to 15 residues. CDR3 loop: CASSQVTGSLYEQYF. The CDR3, as DNA: TGCGCCAGCAGCCAAGTGACAGGTTCCCTTTACGAGCAGTACTTC.

The rearrangement joins TRBV5-6 to TRBJ2-5, with TRBD1 identical over 7 bases. With the DNA end fitting TRBJ2-7 better, the J assignment may be wrong. CDR3 size: 14 residues. Germline V CDR1 and CDR2: SGHDT, YYEEEE. The CDR3 here is CASSLGQGAYEQYF. Here the CDR3 DNA reads TGTGCCAGCAGCTTGGGGCAGGGGGCCTACGAGCAGTACTTC.

This clone has just a few counts. This chain uses TRBV7-2 with TRBJ1-2; D gene unclear. The germline CDR1 and CDR2 sequences are SGHTA and FQGNSA. The CDR3 consists of 11 residues. V was pared by 8 bases and J by 4 bases, with 8 bases between. The CDR3, as DNA: TGTGCCAGCGGCGGGGTCTATGGCTACACCTTC. It codes for CASGGVYGYTF.

V is TRBV6-1 and J is TRBJ1-5, with D unresolved. Germline CDR1 and CDR2: MNHNS and SASEGT. This CDR3 comprises 15 residues. Trimming took 4 bases from V and 2 from J, leaving 12 bases between them. The CDR3 reads CASSGLPSGNQPQHF. Here the CDR3 DNA reads TGTGCCAGCAGTGGCCTCCCAAGCGGCAATCAGCCCCAGCATTTT.

The rearrangement links TRBV6-5 to TRBJ2-7; no reliable D call. Trimming removed 4 bases at V and 4 bases at J, with 8 bases between. The CDR3 is 12 residues long. The germline V gene has CDR1 MNHEY and CDR2 SVGAGI. The CDR3 DNA sequence: TGTGCCAGCAGTTCCACATATTACGAGCAGTACTTC. This translates into CASSSTYYEQYF.

This chain joins TRBV25-1 and TRBJ2-6; D is unclear. This CDR3 spans 16 amino acids. V shed 4 bases and J shed 0 bases, with 10 bases lying between them. Per the germline V gene, CDR1 is MGHDK and CDR2 is SYGVNS. The DNA of the CDR3 is TGTGCCAGCAGTGGAACCGTGAGCTCTGGGGCCAACGTCCTGACTTTC. Protein sequence: CASSGTVSSGANVLTF.

This clone was detected only a few times. This chain uses TRBV5-1 with TRBJ1-5, with D unclear. This CDR3 is built from 13 residues. Germline values: CDR1 SGHRS, CDR2 YFSETQ. The V end lost 7 bases, the J end lost 0 bases, and 8 bases lay between the germline ends. CDR3 loop: CASSEHSNQPQHF. CDR3 bases: TGCGCCAGCTCCGAGCATAGCAATCAGCCCCAGCATTTT. The full variable domain, in which reference TRBV5-1 and TRBJ1-5 provide the parts outside the CDR3, is KAGVTQTPRYLIKTRGQQVTLSCSPISGHRSVSWYQQTPGQGLQFLFEYFSETQRNKGNFPGRFSGRQFSNSRSEMNVSTLELGDSALYLCASSEHSNQPQHFGDGTRLSIL.

V usage is TRBV4-1 and J usage is TRBJ1-4, with unresolved D. V shed 3 bases and J shed 0 bases, with 5 bases lying between them. The CDR3 consists of 14 residues. Germline loops: CDR1 MGHRA, CDR2 YSYEKL. The DNA of the CDR3 is TGCGCCAGCAGCCACGTTACAACTAATGAAAAACTGTTTTTT. It encodes CASSHVTTNEKLFF.

This rearrangement joins TRBV4-3 to TRBJ2-5; tentative D call: TRBD2 (5 bases). Germline V gene lookup returns CDR1 LGHNA and CDR2 YSLEER. The CDR3 has 13 amino acids. Trimming left V 0 bases short and J 5 bases short, with 7 bases between. This CDR3 reads CASSQDWEETQYF. CDR3 sequence (DNA): TGCGCCAGCAGCCAAGATTGGGAGGAGACCCAGTACTTC.

This clone was counted a single time. The genes are TRBV28 and TRBJ2-7; D is uncertain. The CDR3 length is 11 residues. Trimming removed 7 bases from V and 6 bases from J, with 10 bases in between. Germline CDR1 and CDR2: MDHEN and SYDVKM. CDR3 in DNA: TGTGCCAGCATTGGGCGTGGCGAGCAGTACTTC. The encoded protein is CASIGRGEQYF. The full variable domain, its missing parts supplied by reference TRBV28 and TRBJ2-7, is DVKVTQSSRYLVKRTGEKVFLECVQDMDHENMFWYRQDPGLGLRLIYFSYDVKMKEKGDIPEGYSVSREKKERFSLILESASTNQTSMYLCASIGRGEQYFGPGTRLTVT.

This rearrangement joins TRBV25-1 to TRBJ1-1; D gene unclear. This CDR3 region has 15 residues. V shed 1 base and J shed 5 bases, with 14 bases lying between them. Germline CDR1 MGHDK, CDR2 SYGVNS. CDR3 bases: TGTGCCAGCAGTGAATCGTGGGGAGATGGAACTGAAGCTTTCTTT. It codes for CASSESWGDGTEAFF. Based on the CDR3 plus reference TRBV25-1 and TRBJ1-1, the full variable domain is EADIYQTPRYLVIGTGKKITLECSQTMGHDKMYWYQQDPGMELHLIHYSYGVNSTEKGDLSSESTVSRIRTEHFPLTLESARPSHTSQYLCASSESWGDGTEAFFGQGTRLTVV.

This clone was observed a few times. The chain is built from TRBV5-1 and TRBJ2-7; 9 bases map to TRBD1. CDR1 SGHRS and CDR2 YFSETQ come from the germline V gene. The CDR3 consists of 13 residues. Trimming at V came to 4 bases and at J to 9 bases, leaving 8 bases not matched to a gene. The CDR3: CASSGRDRVGQYF. The CDR3 coding sequence is TGCGCCAGCAGCGGCCGGGACAGGGTGGGGCAGTACTTC.

This sequence joins TRBV7-2 and TRBJ2-3; D unclear. V was shortened by 5 bases and J by 0 bases, with 9 bases between the two germline ends. Germline-derived CDR1 and CDR2 are SGHTA and FQGNSA. This CDR3 is 14 amino acids long. CDR3 coding DNA: TGTGCCAGCAGCCCGTATTCTAGCACAGATACGCAGTATTTT. It codes for CASSPYSSTDTQYF.

This rearrangement joins TRBV9 to TRBJ1-6; 7 bases fit TRBD1. In germline, CDR1 is SGDLS, CDR2 YYNGEE. Germline trimming cut 3 bases from V and 14 bases from J; bases unmatched to any gene: 11. The CDR3 is 14 residues long. The CDR3 bases are TGTGCCAGCAGCGAGGGACAGACCTTTAAGGCCCTCCACTTT. Translating gives CASSEGQTFKALHF.

The chain links TRBV19 to TRBJ1-5, with 9 nucleotides matching TRBD1. CDR3 length equals 18 residues. Germline V gene lookup returns CDR1 LNHDA and CDR2 SQIVND (reference sequence). Losses at the gene ends were 5 bases for V and 0 bases for J; bases not matched to a gene: 11. CDR3 protein: CASSSTRDRDLSNQPQHF. The DNA of the CDR3 is TGTGCCAGTAGTTCCACCCGGGACAGGGATCTTAGCAATCAGCCCCAGCATTTT.

This sequence joins TRBV11-2 and TRBJ2-3; TRBD2 matches 7 bases. This CDR3 contains 15 residues. Germline CDR1 SGHAT, CDR2 FQNNGV. The V segment lost 0 bases and the J segment 4 bases; nucleotides outside the gene matches: 4. CDR3 protein: CASSLDRLAADTQYF. The CDR3 DNA reads TGTGCCAGCAGCTTAGATCGGCTAGCGGCAGATACGCAGTATTTT.

The chain combines TRBV9 with TRBJ2-2; D gene uncertain. This CDR3 spans 14 amino acids. The V end lost 3 bases, the J end lost 6 bases, and 12 bases lay between the germline ends. CDR1 SGDLS and CDR2 YYNGEE come from the germline V gene. The DNA of the CDR3 is TGTGCCAGCAGCGCCCCTGCGGCCCCCGGGGAGCTGTTTTTT. It translates to CASSAPAAPGELFF.

In its sample, this clone was seen once. The chain employs TRBV9 and TRBJ2-5, with 8 bases identical to TRBD2. Judging by the DNA end, TRBJ2-7 fits better; the J call may be wrong. The CDR3 consists of 14 residues. CDR1 SGDLS and CDR2 YYNGEE come from the germline V gene. This CDR3 is CASSAPGGSAEQYF. CDR3 bases: TGTGCCAGCAGCGCGCCGGGAGGGTCGGCCGAGCAGTACTTC.

Only a few counts were recorded for this clone. The chain couples TRBV6-6 to TRBJ2-7; no firm D call. The germline V gene has CDR1 MNHNY and CDR2 SVGAGI (reference sequence). V was pared by 3 bases and J by 2 bases, with 5 bases between. CDR3 size: 12 residues. The CDR3 DNA follows: TGTGCCAGCAGTTATGAGACCTACGAGCAGTACTTC. As protein: CASSYETYEQYF.

The chain couples TRBV21-1 to TRBJ1-1; TRBD1, as called in the table, went unchecked against the DNA. TRBV21-1 is deemed a pseudogene. The CDR3 extends over 15 amino acids. CDR3 DNA: TGTGCCAGCAGCAAACCCGGGACACCGAACACTGAAGCTTTCTTT. Translating gives CASSKPGTPNTEAFF.

The chain employs TRBV10-3 and TRBJ2-2, with TRBD1 matching over 7 bases. Trimming at V came to 10 bases and at J to 7 bases, leaving 15 bases not matched to a gene. Germline CDR1 reads ENHRY; CDR2 reads SYGVKD. This CDR3 spans 15 amino acids. As DNA, the CDR3 is TGTGCCAACAGGGCAGGGGGAACTGCTAGCGGGGAGCTGTTTTTT. Residues: CANRAGGTASGELFF.

This chain joins TRBV28 and TRBJ2-3; D may be TRBD2 (8 bases). Looked up from germline, CDR1 is MDHEN and CDR2 is SYDVKM. This CDR3 has 15 residues. V shed 6 bases and J shed 6 bases, with 19 bases lying between them. The CDR3: CASSFGTRGLDTQYF. The CDR3 DNA is TGTGCCAGCAGCTTCGGGACTAGGGGGCTCGATACGCAGTATTTT. The full variable domain, with the rest looked up from reference TRBV28 and TRBJ2-3, is DVKVTQSSRYLVKRTGEKVFLECVQDMDHENMFWYRQDPGLGLRLIYFSYDVKMKEKGDIPEGYSVSREKKERFSLILESASTNQTSMYLCASSFGTRGLDTQYFGPGTRLTVL.